This record covers a single T cell receptor (beta chain). Method: immunoSEQ multiplex PCR; TCRdb's copy keeps in-frame clones and lacks some. The sample yields 45,000 to 60,000 clones, roughly nine tenths seen once. The entry originates in a study of blood T cell repertoires in COVID-19. Study-wide background: The samples span acute and convalescent COVID-19 from the United States, Italy and Spain. PBMCs, B-cell-depleted T cells, or T cells provided the cDNA or gDNA that made up the material.

CDR3 length equals 13 residues. The V gene lost 6 bases and the J gene lost 7 bases, with 17 bases spanning the gap. Germline CDR1 and CDR2: SGHRS and YFSETQ. The chain employs TRBV5-1 and TRBJ2-7; tentative D call: TRBD1 (6 bases). Material for sequencing was peripheral blood. The receptor was isolated from a man over 45 with acute or convalescent COVID-19. In DNA, the CDR3 is TGCGCCAGCACGAGTCCAGGGGTGGCTGAGCAGTACTTC. Protein sequence: CASTSPGVAEQYF.